Listed below are T cell receptor beta chains from one sample, sequenced in a study of beta chain features in type 1 diabetes. Sequencing was performed with immunoSEQ multiplex PCR; in TCRdb, only in-frame clones are kept and a portion is missing. The repertoire holds 300,000 to 400,000 clones, with 7% to 10% as singletons. Sequenced sample: central memory CD4+ T cells from blood. These receptors were taken from a man aged 25-45 years with type 1 diabetes. CDR3s include the opening cysteine and the closing phenylalanine or tryptophan. The order of the fields is V gene, clone size, D gene, J gene, CDR3 protein, CDR3 DNA. A D gene is named only where the DNA matches it firmly. Only part of the rows carry a size: once, few, many, or a class if the clone is expanded.

>TRBV5-1|.|.|TRBJ1-2
CASSLEGGGYTF
TGCGCCAGCAGCTTGGAGGGAGGTGGCTACACCTTC
>TRBV4-3|.|TRBD2|TRBJ2-3
CASSQGLAVSTDTQYF
TGCGCCAGCAGCCAGGGACTAGCGGTTAGCACAGATACGCAGTATTTT
>TRBV18|few|.|TRBJ1-1
CASSPPGKGHGTEAFF
TGTGCCAGCTCACCACCGGGGAAAGGGCACGGGACTGAAGCTTTCTTT
>TRBV10-3|.|.|TRBJ2-2
CAISELNTGELFF
TGTGCCATCAGTGAGTTAAACACCGGGGAGCTGTTTTTT
>TRBV29-1|few|TRBD2|TRBJ2-3
CSVFSGGKYTQYF
TGCAGCGTTTTCAGCGGGGGGAAATATACGCAGTATTTT
>TRBV10-3|few|TRBD1|TRBJ1-1
CAIHGGQGASEAFF
TGTGCCATCCACGGGGGACAGGGGGCATCTGAAGCTTTCTTT
>TRBV6-5|few|.|TRBJ2-3
CASSSNGREDTQYF
TGTGCCAGCAGTTCGAATGGCAGGGAAGATACGCAGTATTTT
>TRBV10-2|.|TRBD2|TRBJ2-3
CASSEGRGGGLTDTQYF
TGCGCCAGCAGTGAGGGACGGGGCGGGGGGCTCACAGATACGCAGTATTTT
>TRBV9|few|.|TRBJ2-3
CASSSGGDSSTDTQYF
TGTGCCAGCTCCTCGGGCGGGGACAGTAGCACAGATACGCAGTATTTT
>TRBV19|.|TRBD1|TRBJ2-2
CASIGTENTGELFF
TGTGCCAGTATCGGGACAGAGAACACCGGGGAGCTGTTTTTT
>TRBV5-4|.|.|TRBJ1-6
CASSLETAYNSPLHF
TGTGCCAGCAGCTTGGAGACAGCCTATAATTCACCCCTCCACTTT
>TRBV6-4|.|TRBD1|TRBJ2-2
CASSLQGRENTGELFF
TGTGCCAGCAGTCTACAGGGGCGTGAGAACACCGGGGAGCTGTTTTTT
>TRBV6-5|many|TRBD1|TRBJ2-1
CASSYRTGPLNEQFF
TGTGCCAGCAGTTACCGGACAGGGCCACTCAATGAGCAGTTCTTC
>TRBV5-1|.|.|TRBJ1-2
CASSFGSNYGYTF
TGCGCCAGCAGCTTTGGCAGTAACTATGGCTACACCTTC
>TRBV29-1|few|.|TRBJ1-4
CSVEVYPGLFF
TGCAGCGTTGAAGTATATCCTGGACTGTTTTTT
>TRBV4-3|.|TRBD1|TRBJ1-2
CASSQGQGEYGYTF
TGCGCCAGCAGCCAGGGACAGGGCGAATATGGCTACACCTTC
>TRBV25-1|.|.|TRBJ2-7
CASSEPGAGAPYEQYF
TGTGCCAGCAGTGAACCAGGGGCGGGGGCTCCCTACGAGCAGTACTTC
>TRBV28|.|.|TRBJ2-7
CASRPGGPYEQYF
TGTGCCAGCAGACCCGGGGGGCCCTACGAGCAGTACTTC
>TRBV2|.|TRBD1|TRBJ2-5
CASSYTGDRVGETQYF
TGTGCCAGCAGTTACACCGGGGACAGGGTTGGAGAGACCCAGTACTTC
>TRBV10-3|.|TRBD1|TRBJ1-2
CAISEGQGIGYTF
TGTGCCATCAGTGAGGGACAGGGAATCGGCTACACCTTC
>TRBV11-2|.|.|TRBJ2-1
CASSRERTAARLRQFF
TGTGCCAGCAGCCGCGAGAGGACGGCCGCTCGATTAAGGCAGTTCTTC
>TRBV30|few|.|TRBJ2-4
CAWSVLAGPVQYF
TGTGCCTGGAGTGTACTGGCGGGCCCCGTTCAGTACTTC
>TRBV10-3|few|TRBD1|TRBJ2-3
CAISEDPPGQGSDTQYF
TGTGCCATCAGTGAAGACCCTCCGGGACAGGGGTCAGATACGCAGTATTTT
>TRBV5-1|.|.|TRBJ1-5
CASSPDGGSNQPQHF
TGCGCCAGCAGCCCCGATGGGGGGAGCAATCAGCCCCAGCATTTT
>TRBV4-3|few|.|TRBJ1-1
CASSQETTVNTEAFF
TGCGCCAGCAGCCAAGAAACTACTGTGAACACTGAAGCTTTCTTT
>TRBV5-1|.|.|TRBJ2-5
CASSLMAEQETQYF
TGCGCCAGCAGCTTAATGGCGGAGCAAGAGACCCAGTACTTC
>TRBV27|.|.|TRBJ1-5
CASSSRATGNQPQHF
TGTGCCAGCAGTTCCCGGGCCACTGGCAATCAGCCCCAGCATTTT
>TRBV7-2|few|.|TRBJ1-2
CASSLTIAGRCTF
TGTGCCAGCAGCTTAACGATTGCGGGGAGGTGCACCTTC
>TRBV23-1|few|.|TRBJ2-5
CASSPWWRGGQETQYF
TGCGCCAGCAGCCCCTGGTGGAGGGGGGGTCAAGAGACCCAGTACTTC
>TRBV30|few|.|TRBJ2-7
CAWGRMTYEQYF
TGTGCCTGGGGACGGATGACCTACGAGCAGTACTTC
>TRBV7-9|.|TRBD1|TRBJ1-1
CASSPTGAGVAFF
TGTGCCAGCAGCCCTACAGGGGCCGGGGTGGCTTTCTTT
>TRBV7-2|few|.|TRBJ2-1
CASSTSNEQFF
TGTGCCAGCAGCACAAGTAATGAGCAGTTCTTC